A single sample is the source of the 21 T cell receptor beta chains below, sequenced in a study of Graves' ophthalmopathy and Graves' hyperthyroidism. Amplified material comprised TCR beta CDR3 regions derived from RNA transcripts. The workflow started with a first-round RT-PCR run with HTBI primers and then moved on to a second-round multiplex PCR. In TCRdb, the multiplex PCR reads were re-called with MiXCR into one record per CDR3 protein. The data show around 1,000,000 distinct CDR3 sequences, about two fifths seen once. Input material: peripheral blood or thyroid tissue (not recorded which). The receptors originated from an adult man with Graves' hyperthyroidism.

As to this clonotype: A much bigger clone sits one base away, suggesting this may be a read error. The J gene is TRBJ2-7, the V gene TRBV12-3 or TRBV12-4; D is perhaps TRBD2 (5 bases). The V end lost 7 bases, the J end lost 3 bases, and 19 bases lay between the germline ends. The CDR3 runs 15 residues. The CDR3 here is CASTLSSPAGYEQYF. The DNA of the CDR3 is TGTGCCAGCACTCTTTCATCCCCGGCGGGCTACGAGCAGTACTTC.

As to this clonotype: With a much larger clone just one base away, this may be a read error. The gene calls are TRBV10-3 and TRBJ2-7; 8 positions match TRBD1. Germline-derived CDR1 and CDR2 are ENHRY and SYGVKD. The junction had 6 bases not matched to a gene; V was cut back by 3 bases and J by 2 bases. The CDR3 spans 15 residues. In DNA form, the CDR3 reads TGTGCCATCAGTGAAACCGGGACAGGTACCTACGAGCAGTACTTC. It codes for CAISETGTGTYEQYF.

This chain connects TRBV7-7 to TRBJ2-5, with TRBD2 as a possible D gene (7 bases). The CDR3 length is 12 residues. Deletions cut 8 bases from V and 5 bases from J, with 12 bases between. Germline CDR1 reads SSHAT; CDR2 reads FNYEAQ (reference sequence). The chain's CDR3 is CASVEGGETQYF. CDR3 nucleotide sequence: TGTGCCAGCGTTGAGGGGGGGGAGACCCAGTACTTC.

This clonotype was seen repeatedly, ten times or more. A read error may produce the germline difference seen at one junction end. The chain has TRBV29-1 and TRBJ1-3, with unresolved D. Germline V lookup: CDR1 SQVTM, CDR2 ANQGSEA. CDR3 size: 8 residues. The CDR3 region is CSVGGRNF. The CDR3 DNA sequence: TGCAGCGTTGGTGGGAGAAATTTT.

This clonotype was recorded many times. The genes are TRBV5-5 and TRBJ1-6; 8 nucleotides line up with TRBD1. CDR3 length equals 17 residues. Germline V gene sequence: CDR1 SGHKS, CDR2 YYEKEE (reference sequence). The junction had 9 bases not matched to a gene; V was cut back by 0 bases and J by 7 bases. In DNA, the CDR3 is TGTGCCAGCAGCTTGGACGGGGGACAGGCATCCAATTCACCCCTCCACTTT. It specifies CASSLDGGQASNSPLHF.

A word on this clonotype: The final CDR3 position lacks the conserved phenylalanine or tryptophan, pointing to a likely read error. The limits of the CDR3 on the DNA are not certain, so only TCRdb's listed CDR3 is given. J is TRBJ2-2 and V is TRBV7-6. The CDR3 region is 13 residues in length, termini included. Germline V CDR1 and CDR2: SGHVS, FNYEAQ. The chain's CDR3 is CASSLGYTGELVL.

This rearrangement joins TRBV6-1 to TRBJ1-6, with 8 bases aligning to TRBD1. The V gene end was trimmed by 5 bases and the J gene end by 8 bases; junction bases not matched to a gene: 8. This CDR3 comprises 15 residues. Germline CDR1 is MNHNS and CDR2 is SASEGT. CDR3 DNA sequence: TGTGCCAGCAGTTTTCAGGGGGCAACCGATTCACCCCTCCACTTT. Protein: CASSFQGATDSPLHF.

The rearrangement links TRBV29-1 to TRBJ1-2; 7 bases map to TRBD1. With V trimmed by 6 bases and J by 3 bases, 10 bases remained unmatched. Germline CDR1 and CDR2: SQVTM and ANQGSEA. There are 14 residues in the CDR3. CDR3 sequence (DNA): TGCAGCGTAGCACCCAGGGGGGTTCACTATGGCTACACCTTC. Protein product: CSVAPRGVHYGYTF. Full variable domain (remainder filled in from reference TRBV29-1 and TRBJ1-2): SAVISQKPSRDICQRGTSLTIQCQVDSQVTMMFWYRQQPGQSLTLIATANQGSEATYESGFVIDKFPISRPNLTFSTLTVSNMSPEDSSIYLCSVAPRGVHYGYTFGSGTRLTVV.

CDR3 bases: TGTGCCAGCGTATACAGTGAAAAACTGTTTTTT. Translating gives CASVYSEKLFF. The chain carries TRBV2 and TRBJ1-4; no definite D call. Germline V lookup: CDR1 SNHLY, CDR2 FYNNEI. The CDR3 is 11 amino acids. Trimming removed 8 bases from V and 7 bases from J, with 8 bases in between.

This clonotype was counted ten times or more. The V gene is TRBV29-1, the J gene TRBJ2-7; maybe TRBD1 (6 bases). Trimming left V 4 bases short and J 2 bases short, with 12 bases between. The CDR3 is 13 amino acids. Germline values: CDR1 SQVTM, CDR2 ANQGSEA. The CDR3 loop reads CSVVNQGTYEQYF. CDR3 nucleotide sequence: TGCAGCGTTGTAAACCAGGGGACCTACGAGCAGTACTTC.

The chain combines TRBV25-1 with TRBJ1-2; TRBD1 aligns across 9 bases. V lost 2 bases to trimming and J lost 4 bases; unmatched junction nucleotides: 5. The germline CDR1 and CDR2 sequences are MGHDK and SYGVNS. The CDR3 is made up of 15 amino acids. The CDR3 coding sequence is TGTGCCAGCAGTGAACCGGGACAGGGACTCTATGGCTACACCTTC. Translation: CASSEPGQGLYGYTF.

The chain couples TRBV6-6 to TRBJ1-1; D uncertain. The length of the CDR3 is 13 residues. Germline V gene lookup returns CDR1 MNHNY and CDR2 SVGAGI (reference sequence). The V gene lost 0 bases and the J gene lost 1 base, with 3 bases spanning the gap. CDR3 nucleotide sequence: TGTGCCAGCAGTTACTCGAAGAACACTGAAGCTTTCTTT. It specifies CASSYSKNTEAFF.

This chain connects TRBV2 to TRBJ2-7; either TRBD1 or TRBD2 may fit D (7 bases each). Per the germline V gene, CDR1 is SNHLY and CDR2 is FYNNEI. The CDR3 contains 15 residues. Trimming stripped 6 bases from V and 5 bases from J, with 20 bases between. The CDR3 is CASSPGGEAVDEQYF. CDR3 sequence (DNA): TGTGCCAGCAGCCCAGGGGGGGAGGCGGTGGACGAGCAGTACTTC. Full variable domain (outside the CDR3, taken from reference TRBV2 and TRBJ2-7): EPEVTQTPSHQVTQMGQEVILRCVPISNHLYFYWYRQILGQKVEFLVSFYNNEISEKSEIFDDQFSVERPDGSNFTLKIRSTKLEDSAMYFCASSPGGEAVDEQYFGPGTRLTVT.

In its sample, this clonotype was seen many times. The CDR3 nucleotides read TGTGCCAGCACCCCCAGAGGGTTTGAGGGGTTAGGACAGCCCCAGCATTTT. Amino acid sequence: CASTPRGFEGLGQPQHF. The chain recombines TRBV12-3 or TRBV12-4 with TRBJ1-5, with D possibly TRBD1 on 5 matching bases. There are 17 residues in the CDR3. V was trimmed by 7 bases and J by 7 bases, leaving 26 bases between them.

This clonotype was seen a few times. This chain joins TRBV12-3 or TRBV12-4 and TRBJ1-5; D is perhaps TRBD1 (6 bases). The CDR3 covers 14 residues. With 3 bases removed from V and 7 bases from J, the gap between germline ends came to 13 bases. The DNA of the CDR3 is TGTGCCAGCAGTTTTGCACCAGGGGAACAGCCCCAGCATTTT. This gives the protein CASSFAPGEQPQHF.

There are many counts of this clonotype. The genes are TRBV4-1 and TRBJ2-7, with a possible D match to TRBD2 (6 bases). The CDR3 has 12 amino acids. Deletions cut 2 bases from V and 6 bases from J, with 8 bases between. The germline CDR1 and CDR2 sequences are MGHRA and YSYEKL. The CDR3 sequence is CASSQRLGEQYF. In DNA, the CDR3 is TGCGCCAGCAGCCAACGACTAGGCGAGCAGTACTTC.

Of note for this clonotype: One end of the junction varies from germline; a read error may be responsible. This sequence joins TRBV20-1 and TRBJ2-7; D not certain. The CDR3 extends over 12 amino acids. From germline, CDR1 is DFQATT and CDR2 SNEGSKA (reference sequence). DNA for the CDR3: TGCAGTGCTAGAGATTTTGCGTACGGGCAGTACTTC. It translates to CSARDFAYGQYF.

This chain connects TRBV27 to TRBJ1-6, with D unclear. Germline CDR1 and CDR2: MNHEY and SMNVEV (reference sequence). Trimming pared 5 bases from V and 0 bases from J, leaving 11 bases between. The CDR3 loop spans 16 amino acids. The CDR3 here is CASSRLTVSYNSPLHF. The CDR3 DNA sequence: TGTGCCAGCAGTCGCCTGACCGTCTCCTATAATTCACCCCTCCACTTT.

J is TRBJ2-5 and V is TRBV7-2; TRBD2 matches at 14 bases. Germline V gene data show CDR1 as SGHTA and CDR2 as FQGNSA. V lost 6 bases and J lost 2; bases outside the gene matches: 8. The length of the CDR3 is 17 residues. CDR3 residues: CASRPGLAGGVQETQYF. In nucleotides, the CDR3 is TGTGCCAGCAGACCCGGACTAGCGGGGGGTGTTCAAGAGACCCAGTACTTC.

This clonotype appeared a few times. The chain links TRBV9 to TRBJ2-3; D remains ambiguous. V was trimmed by 2 bases and J by 2 bases, leaving 12 bases between them. The CDR3 spans 15 residues. CDR1 is SGDLS, CDR2 YYNGEE, per germline. The CDR3 here is CASSVTPGYTDTQYF. For the CDR3, the DNA is TGTGCCAGCAGCGTTACGCCAGGTTACACAGATACGCAGTATTTT. Complete variable domain (other parts from reference TRBV9 and TRBJ2-3): DSGVTQTPKHLITATGQRVTLRCSPRSGDLSVYWYQQSLDQGLQFLIQYYNGEERAKGNILERFSAQQFPDLHSELNLSSLELGDSALYFCASSVTPGYTDTQYFGPGTRLTVL.

This clonotype was detected once. Because it lacks the conserved phenylalanine or tryptophan at the end, this CDR3 is likely a read error. No DNA is shown, since the ends of the CDR3 on it are uncertain; the CDR3 is the one TCRdb lists. The V call is TRBV12-3 or TRBV12-4, the J call TRBJ1-1; the DNA was not used to check the table's D call, TRBD1. Including both end residues, the CDR3 is 9 amino acids long. The CDR3 sequence is CASSPGQKD.